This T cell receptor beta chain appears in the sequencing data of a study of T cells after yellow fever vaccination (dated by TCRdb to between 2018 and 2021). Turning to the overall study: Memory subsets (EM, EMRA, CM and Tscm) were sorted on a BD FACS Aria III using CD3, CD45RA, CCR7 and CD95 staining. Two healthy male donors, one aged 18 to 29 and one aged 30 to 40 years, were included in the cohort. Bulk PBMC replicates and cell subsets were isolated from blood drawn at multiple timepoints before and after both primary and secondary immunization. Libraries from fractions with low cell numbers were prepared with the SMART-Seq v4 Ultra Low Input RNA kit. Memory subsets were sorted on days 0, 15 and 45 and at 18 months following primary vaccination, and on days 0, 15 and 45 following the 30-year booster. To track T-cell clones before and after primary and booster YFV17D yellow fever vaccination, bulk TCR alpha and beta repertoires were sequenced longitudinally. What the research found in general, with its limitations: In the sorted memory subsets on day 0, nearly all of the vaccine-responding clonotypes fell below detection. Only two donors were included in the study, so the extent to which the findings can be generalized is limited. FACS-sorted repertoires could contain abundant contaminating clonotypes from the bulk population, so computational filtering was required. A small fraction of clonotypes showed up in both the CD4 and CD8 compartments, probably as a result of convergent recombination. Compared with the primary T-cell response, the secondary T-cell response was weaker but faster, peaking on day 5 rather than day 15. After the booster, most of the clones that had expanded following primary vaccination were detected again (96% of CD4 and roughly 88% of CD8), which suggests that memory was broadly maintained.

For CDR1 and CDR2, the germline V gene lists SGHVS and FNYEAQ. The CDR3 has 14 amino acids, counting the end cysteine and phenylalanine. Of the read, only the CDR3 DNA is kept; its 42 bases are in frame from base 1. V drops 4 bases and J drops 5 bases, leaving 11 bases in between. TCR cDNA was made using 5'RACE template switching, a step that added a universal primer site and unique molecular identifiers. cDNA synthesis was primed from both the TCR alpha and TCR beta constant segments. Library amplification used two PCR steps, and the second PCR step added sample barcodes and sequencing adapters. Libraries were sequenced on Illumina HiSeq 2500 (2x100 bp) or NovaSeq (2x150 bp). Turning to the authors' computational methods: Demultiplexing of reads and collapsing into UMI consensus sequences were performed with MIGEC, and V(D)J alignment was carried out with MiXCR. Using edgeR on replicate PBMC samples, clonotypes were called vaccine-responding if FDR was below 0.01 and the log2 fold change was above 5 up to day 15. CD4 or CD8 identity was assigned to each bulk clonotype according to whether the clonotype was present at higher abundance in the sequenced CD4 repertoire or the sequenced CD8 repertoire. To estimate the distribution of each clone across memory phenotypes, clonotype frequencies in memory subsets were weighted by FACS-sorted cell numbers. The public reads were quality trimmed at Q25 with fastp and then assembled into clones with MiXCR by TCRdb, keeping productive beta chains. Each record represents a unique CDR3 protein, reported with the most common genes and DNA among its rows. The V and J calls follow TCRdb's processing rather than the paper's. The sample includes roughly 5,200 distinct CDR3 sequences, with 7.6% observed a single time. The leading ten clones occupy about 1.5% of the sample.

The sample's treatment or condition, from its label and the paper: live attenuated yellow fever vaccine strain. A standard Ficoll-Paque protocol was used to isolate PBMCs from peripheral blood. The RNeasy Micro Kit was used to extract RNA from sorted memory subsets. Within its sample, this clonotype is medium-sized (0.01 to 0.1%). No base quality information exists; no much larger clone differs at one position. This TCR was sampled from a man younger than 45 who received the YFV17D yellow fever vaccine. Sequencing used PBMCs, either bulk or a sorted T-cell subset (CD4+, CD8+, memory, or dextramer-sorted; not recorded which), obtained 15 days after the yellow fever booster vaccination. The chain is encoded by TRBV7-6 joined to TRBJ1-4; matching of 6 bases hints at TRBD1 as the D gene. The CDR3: CASSWGHPNEKLFF. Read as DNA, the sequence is TGTGCCAGCAGCTGGGGACACCCAAATGAAAAACTGTTTTTT.